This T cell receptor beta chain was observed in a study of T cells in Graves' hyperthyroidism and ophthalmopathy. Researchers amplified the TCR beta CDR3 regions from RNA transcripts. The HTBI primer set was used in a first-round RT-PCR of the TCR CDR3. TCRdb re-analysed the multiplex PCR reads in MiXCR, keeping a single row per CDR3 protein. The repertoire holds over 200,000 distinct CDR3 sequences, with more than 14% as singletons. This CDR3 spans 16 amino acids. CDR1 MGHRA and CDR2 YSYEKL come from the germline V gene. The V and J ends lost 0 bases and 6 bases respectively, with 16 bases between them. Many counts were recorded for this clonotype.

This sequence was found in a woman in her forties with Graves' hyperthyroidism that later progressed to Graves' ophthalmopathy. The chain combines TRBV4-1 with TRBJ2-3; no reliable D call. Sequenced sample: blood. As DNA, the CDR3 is TGCGCCAGCAGCCAAGATCGATCCCTAGAGATTGATACGCAGTATTTT. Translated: CASSQDRSLEIDTQYF.